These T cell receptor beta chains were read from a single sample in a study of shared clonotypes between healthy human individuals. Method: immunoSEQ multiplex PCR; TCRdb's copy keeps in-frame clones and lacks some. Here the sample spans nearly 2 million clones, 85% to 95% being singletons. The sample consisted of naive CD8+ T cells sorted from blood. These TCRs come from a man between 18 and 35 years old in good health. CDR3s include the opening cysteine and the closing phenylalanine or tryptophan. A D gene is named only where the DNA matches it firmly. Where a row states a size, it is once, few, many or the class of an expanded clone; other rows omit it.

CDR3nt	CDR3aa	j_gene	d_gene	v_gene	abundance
TGTGCCTGCAAAACAGGGTACAACACTGAAGCTTTCTTT	CACKTGYNTEAFF	TRBJ1-1	.	TRBV6-5	.
TGCGCCAGCAGTGAGTCCGAAATAGGGGCCATTCAGTACTTC	CASSESEIGAIQYF	TRBJ2-4	.	TRBV10-1	.
TGTGCCAGCAGACTGCTGGGGGGCCCAACCACTGAAGCTTTCTTT	CASRLLGGPTTEAFF	TRBJ1-1	.	TRBV7-9	.
TGTGCCACCAGCAGAGATGGGACAGGGACGGTACCCCTCCACTTT	CATSRDGTGTVPLHF	TRBJ1-6	TRBD1	TRBV15	.
TGTGCCAGCAGTTCAAGGGGGGCAGCCTCCTACGAGCAGTACTTC	CASSSRGAASYEQYF	TRBJ2-7	.	TRBV6-5	.
TGCGCCAGCAGCCCGACTAGCGGGCTCACCGGGGAGCTGTTTTTT	CASSPTSGLTGELFF	TRBJ2-2	TRBD2	TRBV4-1	.
TGTGCCAGCAGCTTAGTGGGAGGAGGGAACACTGAAGCTTTCTTT	CASSLVGGGNTEAFF	TRBJ1-1	.	TRBV7-9	.
TGTGCCAGCAGCCTAACACTAGCGGGGTCTTACGAGCAGTACTTC	CASSLTLAGSYEQYF	TRBJ2-7	TRBD2	TRBV13	once
TGTGCCAGCAGTCCAAACACCGGGGAGCTGTTTTTT	CASSPNTGELFF	TRBJ2-2	.	TRBV27	few
TGTGCCAGCAGAGGGGACGGCAGCTACGAGCAGTACTTC	CASRGDGSYEQYF	TRBJ2-7	.	TRBV6-5	.
TGTGCCAGCAGCTTTGGGGGGTTCACAGATACGCAGTATTTT	CASSFGGFTDTQYF	TRBJ2-3	.	TRBV5-6	.
TGTGCCACCAGCAGAGAAGGGAGTGTCGAGCAGTACTTC	CATSREGSVEQYF	TRBJ2-7	.	TRBV15	.
TGTGCCAGTAGTCCGGGACAGGGGGCGGTCGAGCAGTACTTC	CASSPGQGAVEQYF	TRBJ2-7	TRBD1	TRBV19	.
TGTGCCAGCAGGGGGCCGATCGGAGAGACCCAGTACTTC	CASRGPIGETQYF	TRBJ2-5	.	TRBV6-5	.
TGTGCCAGCAGCTTAGCGTCTTTGGGGCTCCAAGAGACCCAGTACTTC	CASSLASLGLQETQYF	TRBJ2-5	.	TRBV7-9	.
TGTGCCATCAGTGAGAGGGGAAGTGGAAACACCATATATTTT	CAISERGSGNTIYF	TRBJ1-3	.	TRBV10-3	.
TGTGCCAGCAGTGACTCGGGTCAGGGGAATAACTTT	CASSDSGQGNNF	TRBJ1-4	.	TRBV6-4	.
TGTGCCAGCAGTTTCAGAGGGGCTGAAGAGCAGTACTTC	CASSFRGAEEQYF	TRBJ2-7	.	TRBV6-5	.
TGTGCCAGCTCACCTCGACTCCCAGGCGGAAATGAAAAACTGTTTTTT	CASSPRLPGGNEKLFF	TRBJ1-4	.	TRBV18	once
TGTGCCAGCAGCGCGACAGATTGGGGTGGCTACACCTTC	CASSATDWGGYTF	TRBJ1-2	.	TRBV9	once
TGTGCCAGCTCACCACCGGGCTGGGGTGGGTCCGAGCAGTACTTC	CASSPPGWGGSEQYF	TRBJ2-7	.	TRBV18	.
TGTGCCATCAGTGAGCCGGGACAGGGGTTTAACTATGGCTACACCTTC	CAISEPGQGFNYGYTF	TRBJ1-2	TRBD1	TRBV10-3	.
TGTGCCAGCTCACCGCTCGAGGGGTCTGAAGCTTTCTTT	CASSPLEGSEAFF	TRBJ1-1	.	TRBV18	.
TGTGCCAGCAGCGTAGCGGGGACAGAATACGAGCAGTACTTC	CASSVAGTEYEQYF	TRBJ2-7	TRBD1	TRBV9	.
TGTGCCTGGAAATTCGACAGCTCCTACGAGCAGTACTTC	CAWKFDSSYEQYF	TRBJ2-7	.	TRBV30	.
TGTGCCAGCAGTTGGGCGCTCGACAGGGAAGGTTCACCCCTCCACTTT	CASSWALDREGSPLHF	TRBJ1-6	TRBD1	TRBV27	.
TGTGCCAGTAGAGTGCAGGGCACAGATACGCAGTATTTT	CASRVQGTDTQYF	TRBJ2-3	.	TRBV19	.
TGCGCCAGCAGCTTGGGAGACGGTACCTACGAGCAGTACTTC	CASSLGDGTYEQYF	TRBJ2-7	.	TRBV5-1	.
TGTGCCAGCAGTGAAGTTGGCAGGGCGGGAAATCAGCCCCAGCATTTT	CASSEVGRAGNQPQHF	TRBJ1-5	.	TRBV2	.
TGTGCCAGCAGTCACGCCGGGACGGCATACGAGCAGTACTTC	CASSHAGTAYEQYF	TRBJ2-7	.	TRBV28	.
TGTGCCAGCAGCTTAGCCCGGAATGAGCAGTTCTTC	CASSLARNEQFF	TRBJ2-1	.	TRBV7-2	.
TGTGCCAGTAGTAAAGAGAGGGTAGGCGAGGACACTGAAGCTTTCTTT	CASSKERVGEDTEAFF	TRBJ1-1	.	TRBV19	.
TGCGCCAGCAGCCATGATGATTTGACTAGCGGGACCGGGCCCGAGCAGTACTTC	CASSHDDLTSGTGPEQYF	TRBJ2-7	TRBD2	TRBV4-3	.
TGTGCCAGCATAAGAGGCTACGAGCAGTACTTC	CASIRGYEQYF	TRBJ2-7	.	TRBV6-5	.
TGTGCCAGCAGCTGGGGACAGGGTTCCTACGAGCAGTACTTC	CASSWGQGSYEQYF	TRBJ2-7	TRBD1	TRBV5-4	once
TGTGCCAGCAGCTTTTTAGGAGGGGGTCACAATGAGCAGTTCTTC	CASSFLGGGHNEQFF	TRBJ2-1	.	TRBV7-9	.
TGTGCCAGCAGCGTAACAGGCTCCTACAATGAGCAGTTCTTC	CASSVTGSYNEQFF	TRBJ2-1	.	TRBV9	.
TGTGCCACTGATCCGTGGGGCAATCAGCCCCAGCATTTT	CATDPWGNQPQHF	TRBJ1-5	.	TRBV19	few
TGCAGCGTTGATGGTTCTGGGCCCAACGAGCAGTACTTC	CSVDGSGPNEQYF	TRBJ2-7	.	TRBV29-1	.
TGCGCCAGCCAGGGTTTAGATGAAAAACTGTTTTTT	CASQGLDEKLFF	TRBJ1-4	.	TRBV10-2	.
TGTGCCAGCAGCTTAGGGACAGGGGCAGTCCACGAGCAGTACTTC	CASSLGTGAVHEQYF	TRBJ2-7	TRBD1	TRBV11-2	.
TGTGCCAGCAGCTTAGGGCTTACATACGAGCAGTACTTC	CASSLGLTYEQYF	TRBJ2-7	.	TRBV11-2	once
TGCGCCAGCAGCCAACAAGGGCCCCTCCCGGGGGTGGCCTACGAGCAGTACTTC	CASSQQGPLPGVAYEQYF	TRBJ2-7	.	TRBV4-1	.
TGTGCCAGCAGCTTAGACGTAGGGCCGATGCATCCCTATGGCTACACCTTC	CASSLDVGPMHPYGYTF	TRBJ1-2	.	TRBV7-9	.
TGTGCCTGGAGTACTAGTTTGCGTGAGCAGTACTTC	CAWSTSLREQYF	TRBJ2-7	.	TRBV30	.
TGTGCTAGTGGGCTCACTAGGACGGAAAAACTGTTTTTT	CASGLTRTEKLFF	TRBJ1-4	.	TRBV12-5	.
TGTGCCAGCAGCCAAGGAGGCGCTAGCGGGGGGATTAGCACAGATACGCAGTATTTT	CASSQGGASGGISTDTQYF	TRBJ2-3	TRBD2	TRBV14	.
TGTGCTTCAAATCGGGAAAGCACAGATACGCAGTATTTT	CASNRESTDTQYF	TRBJ2-3	.	TRBV30	.
TGTGCCAGTGGACTAGCGGGTGAGTCCTACGAGCAGTACTTC	CASGLAGESYEQYF	TRBJ2-7	TRBD2	TRBV19	.
TGCAGCGTTGCGTCTGGGCAGGGGGGTACCAAAAACATTCAGTACTTC	CSVASGQGGTKNIQYF	TRBJ2-4	.	TRBV29-1	.